Listed below are T cell receptor beta chains from one sample, sequenced in a study of cytomegalovirus exposure and HLA in healthy donors. The table came from immunoSEQ multiplex PCR; TCRdb's copy has only in-frame clones and leaves some out. The sample records roughly 150,000 clones, 70% to 80% being singletons. The material sequenced was PBMCs. The receptors derive from a woman in her 40s in good health and CMV-seronegative. Each CDR3 is given with its conserved first and last residue. The D gene is left open where the match is weak. Expanded clones are given a class, and other clones once, few, many or no size at all.

V gene	D gene	clone size	J gene	CDR3 protein	CDR3 DNA
TRBV5-1	TRBD1	once	TRBJ1-1	CASSFPGQGIKDTEAFF	TGCGCCAGCAGCTTTCCGGGACAGGGTATTAAGGACACTGAAGCTTTCTTT
TRBV11-2	TRBD2	.	TRBJ2-3	CASSLERGGWDTQYF	TGTGCCAGCAGCTTAGAGCGGGGGGGTTGGGATACGCAGTATTTT
TRBV10-3	.	.	TRBJ2-3	CAIRLSLTDTQYF	TGTGCCATCAGACTCTCCCTCACAGATACGCAGTATTTT
TRBV4-3	TRBD1	few	TRBJ2-7	CASSHATNLTGNSYEQYF	TGCGCCAGCAGCCATGCAACTAACCTGACAGGGAACTCCTACGAGCAGTACTTC
TRBV19	.	.	TRBJ1-1	CASSITGSFGNTEAFF	TGTGCCAGTAGTATAACCGGTTCCTTCGGGAACACTGAAGCTTTCTTT
TRBV4-3	TRBD2	.	TRBJ2-3	CASSQSGLERTDTQYF	TGCGCCAGCAGCCAATCGGGACTAGAACGCACAGATACGCAGTATTTT
TRBV28	TRBD2	.	TRBJ2-7	CASSLGRLAGGFSYEQYF	TGTGCCAGCAGTTTAGGGAGACTAGCGGGGGGTTTCTCCTACGAGCAGTACTTC
TRBV5-6	.	.	TRBJ2-4	CASSIDRNIQYF	TGTGCCAGCAGCATAGACAGAAACATTCAGTACTTC
TRBV30	.	.	TRBJ1-2	CAWGQLSAYGYTF	TGTGCCTGGGGACAGCTTTCGGCCTATGGCTACACCTTC
TRBV28	.	.	TRBJ2-5	CASILRPRPGETQYF	TGTGCCAGCATCCTAAGACCTCGCCCGGGAGAGACCCAGTACTTC
TRBV9	.	.	TRBJ2-7	CASSVSTFNEQYF	TGTGCCAGCAGCGTATCCACTTTCAACGAGCAGTACTTC
TRBV4-1	.	.	TRBJ2-3	CASSRSSITDTQYF	TGCGCCAGCAGCCGTAGTAGCATAACGGATACGCAGTATTTT
TRBV9	.	.	TRBJ2-2	CASSPRGTGNTGELFF	TGTGCCAGCAGCCCCCGCGGGACTGGGAACACCGGGGAGCTGTTTTTT
TRBV6-1	.	.	TRBJ2-2	CASKGQPNTGELFF	TGTGCCAGCAAGGGACAACCGAACACCGGGGAGCTGTTTTTT
TRBV29-1	.	.	TRBJ1-2	CSVDFTGSKTNYGYTF	TGCAGCGTTGATTTCACAGGGAGTAAAACTAACTATGGCTACACCTTC
TRBV10-2	TRBD1	.	TRBJ1-2	CASSGRGTGDYGYTF	TGCGCCAGCAGTGGGCGCGGGACAGGCGATTATGGCTACACCTTC
TRBV7-8	.	.	TRBJ1-1	CASSLYQTPRGEAFF	TGTGCCAGCAGCTTATATCAGACTCCGAGAGGTGAAGCTTTCTTT
TRBV7-6	TRBD2	.	TRBJ2-1	CASSLVASGLNEQFF	TGTGCCAGCAGCTTAGTTGCTAGCGGCCTCAATGAGCAGTTCTTC
TRBV5-4	.	.	TRBJ1-2	CASLHGGGRNGYTF	TGTGCCAGCCTCCATGGGGGGGGGCGGAATGGCTACACCTTC
TRBV6-1	TRBD1	.	TRBJ1-4	CASSGTGQRSGGRSVLFF	TGTGCCAGCAGTGGGACAGGGCAGAGATCCGGGGGGAGATCCGTACTGTTTTTT
TRBV19	.	.	TRBJ2-5	CASSIRPTPGETQYF	TGTGCCAGTAGTATCCGCCCAACGCCGGGTGAGACCCAGTACTTC
TRBV5-1	.	.	TRBJ2-3	CASSLVQGSDTQYF	TGCGCCAGCAGCTTGGTCCAGGGATCAGATACGCAGTATTTT
TRBV27	.	.	TRBJ1-2	CASSSLMGGGFYGYTF	TGTGCCAGCAGTTCCTTAATGGGAGGGGGATTCTATGGCTACACCTTC
TRBV27	.	few	TRBJ2-2	CASSPHRDRSGELFF	TGTGCCAGCAGTCCCCACAGGGATCGGTCCGGGGAGCTGTTTTTT
TRBV2	.	.	TRBJ2-3	CASSELGGGGTDTQYF	TGTGCCAGCAGTGAACTAGGGGGGGGTGGGACAGATACGCAGTATTTT
TRBV6-1	.	.	TRBJ1-5	CASSGGNQPQHF	TGTGCCAGCTCCGGGGGTAATCAGCCCCAGCATTTT
TRBV7-3	TRBD1	once	TRBJ2-3	CASSLDRAFTDTQYF	TGTGCCAGCAGCCTCGACAGGGCCTTCACAGATACGCAGTATTTT
TRBV7-3	.	.	TRBJ2-1	CASSLGLARTNEQFF	TGTGCCAGCAGCTTGGGGCTAGCGCGTACTAATGAGCAGTTCTTC
TRBV7-3	.	.	TRBJ2-1	CASSLWGMGYNEQFF	TGTGCCAGCAGCTTATGGGGCATGGGATACAATGAGCAGTTCTTC
TRBV4-2	TRBD1	.	TRBJ2-7	CASSQDLMGGTGVYEQYF	TGTGCCAGCAGCCAAGATTTGATGGGTGGGACAGGGGTTTACGAGCAGTACTTC
TRBV7-3	.	.	TRBJ2-6	CASSGGSGANVLTF	TGTGCCAGCAGTGGGGGGTCTGGGGCCAACGTCCTGACTTTC
TRBV28	TRBD1	few	TRBJ2-4	CASSYRTKTGQGRNIQYF	TGTGCCAGCAGTTACCGCACTAAGACGGGACAGGGGCGGAACATTCAGTACTTC
TRBV27	TRBD2	.	TRBJ2-1	CASSWGLAGAEQFF	TGTGCCAGCAGTTGGGGACTAGCGGGAGCTGAGCAGTTCTTC
TRBV2	.	.	TRBJ2-7	CASSELVTTYEQYF	TGTGCCAGCAGTGAATTAGTCACCACCTACGAGCAGTACTTC
TRBV19	.	once	TRBJ1-5	CASSILRGVRNQPQHF	TGTGCCAGTAGTATTCTCAGGGGCGTTCGCAATCAGCCCCAGCATTTT
TRBV5-1	TRBD1	.	TRBJ2-7	CASSLGQGAWNEQYF	TGCGCCAGCAGCTTGGGACAGGGGGCCTGGAACGAGCAGTACTTC
TRBV28	TRBD2	once	TRBJ2-3	CASSEGPRRERTDTQYF	TGTGCCAGCAGTGAAGGCCCGAGGCGGGAGCGCACAGATACGCAGTATTTT
TRBV6-5	TRBD2	once	TRBJ2-7	CASRSTSGGTYEQYF	TGTGCCAGCAGGTCCACTAGCGGGGGTACCTACGAGCAGTACTTC
TRBV29-1	.	.	TRBJ1-3	CSVVSGNTIYF	TGCAGCGTTGTTTCCGGGAACACCATATATTTT
TRBV11-3	.	.	TRBJ2-5	CASSRSGDSIETQYF	TGTGCCAGCAGCCGTTCTGGAGACTCAATAGAGACCCAGTACTTC
TRBV11-3	TRBD2	.	TRBJ2-2	CASSPRGWGTGELFF	TGTGCCAGCAGCCCGCGGGGGTGGGGCACCGGGGAGCTGTTTTTT
TRBV5-6	TRBD2	.	TRBJ2-1	CASSLVLAGGPSSYNEQFF	TGTGCCAGCAGCTTGGTACTAGCGGGGGGTCCTAGCTCCTATAATGAGCAGTTCTTC
TRBV9	TRBD1	.	TRBJ2-7	CASSGGQHDYEQYF	TGTGCCAGCAGCGGGGGACAGCATGATTACGAGCAGTACTTC
TRBV4-3	TRBD1	.	TRBJ2-1	CASSQADRGIYNEQFF	TGCGCCAGCAGCCAAGCCGACAGGGGAATTTACAATGAGCAGTTCTTC
TRBV4-3	.	.	TRBJ2-2	CASSQDSGVGSTGELFF	TGCGCCAGCAGCCAAGATTCGGGGGTTGGCAGCACCGGGGAGCTGTTTTTT
TRBV15	TRBD1	few	TRBJ2-7	CATRDSTYEQYF	TGTGCCACCCGGGACAGCACCTACGAGCAGTACTTC
TRBV6-1	.	.	TRBJ2-3	CASRGGHSTDTQYF	TGTGCCAGCAGGGGTGGACACAGCACAGATACGCAGTATTTT
TRBV7-2	TRBD2	.	TRBJ2-1	CASIRGGEQFF	TGTGCCAGCATACGGGGGGGGGAGCAGTTCTTC
TRBV27	.	.	TRBJ2-5	CASSPPKGVGGTQYF	TGTGCCAGCAGTCCCCCTAAGGGGGTTGGCGGGACCCAGTACTTC
TRBV7-9	TRBD1	.	TRBJ2-3	CASSSPGQRKTQYF	TGTGCCAGCAGTAGTCCGGGACAGAGAAAAACGCAGTATTTT
TRBV2	TRBD2	.	TRBJ2-1	CAGDLAGGPSEQFF	TGTGCCGGGGACCTAGCGGGGGGGCCGAGTGAGCAGTTCTTC
TRBV29-1	TRBD1	.	TRBJ1-2	CSVERDRDGYTF	TGCAGCGTTGAGAGGGACAGGGACGGCTACACCTTC
TRBV5-5	TRBD1	.	TRBJ1-1	CASSFTTGGGIKAEAFF	TGTGCCAGCAGCTTTACTACAGGGGGCGGAATAAAGGCTGAAGCTTTCTTT